This paragraph covers one T cell receptor (beta chain) sequence. Its matching antigen is unknown. CDR3 size: 15 residues. Trimming pared 3 bases from V and 3 bases from J, leaving 12 bases between. Germline lookup yields CDR1 SGHVS and CDR2 FNYEAQ. The data were taken from a study of metastatic and nonmetastatic thyroid tumors. Looking at the study overall: Both malignant and benign thyroid patients supplied peripheral blood and tumor or nodule tissue samples, across which the repertoires of these patients were then compared.

No patient received treatment before thyroid surgery. Authors' methods: A distant-metastasis classifier for papillary thyroid cancer was built using CDR3 differences across clinicopathological groups. MiXCR reprocessed the PCR reads for TCRdb. None of the V and J calls come from the authors' own analysis; TCRdb made them. The data show almost 35,000 clones, with less than 40% seen just once and 22% held by the top ten. Study conclusions and caveats: It was reported that TCR beta diversity was significantly higher in malignant thyroid tumors than benign nodules, in blood and tumor.

This TCR was sampled from a female donor with papillary thyroid cancer or a benign thyroid nodule (not recorded which). Some clones in this sample may be carry-over from other donors' samples. The chain has TRBV7-6 and TRBJ1-3, with D tentatively TRBD1 (6 bases). Sequenced input: tumor tissue. CDR3 sequence reads: CASSLGGIVGNTIYF. The CDR3 DNA reads as TGTGCCAGCAGCTTGGGGGGCATAGTTGGAAACACCATATATTTT.